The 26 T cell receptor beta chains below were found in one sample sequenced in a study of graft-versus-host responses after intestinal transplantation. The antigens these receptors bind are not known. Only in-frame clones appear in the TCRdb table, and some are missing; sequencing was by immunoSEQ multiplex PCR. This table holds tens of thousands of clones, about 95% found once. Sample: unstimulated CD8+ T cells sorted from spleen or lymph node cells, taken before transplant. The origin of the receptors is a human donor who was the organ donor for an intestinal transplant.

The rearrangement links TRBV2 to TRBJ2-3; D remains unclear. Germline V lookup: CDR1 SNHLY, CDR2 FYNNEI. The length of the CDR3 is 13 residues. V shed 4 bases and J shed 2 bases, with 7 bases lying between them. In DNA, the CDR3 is TGTGCCAGCAGTGTCGAGACCACAGATACGCAGTATTTT. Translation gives CASSVETTDTQYF. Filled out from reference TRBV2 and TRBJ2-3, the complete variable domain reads EPEVTQTPSHQVTQMGQEVILRCVPISNHLYFYWYRQILGQKVEFLVSFYNNEISEKSEIFDDQFSVERPDGSNFTLKIRSTKLEDSAMYFCASSVETTDTQYFGPGTRLTVL.

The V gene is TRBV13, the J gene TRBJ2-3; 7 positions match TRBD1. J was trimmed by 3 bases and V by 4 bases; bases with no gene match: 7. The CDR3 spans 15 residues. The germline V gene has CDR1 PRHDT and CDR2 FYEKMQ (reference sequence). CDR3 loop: CASSSNRGVTDTQYF. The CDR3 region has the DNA TGTGCCAGCAGCTCTAACAGGGGCGTAACAGATACGCAGTATTTT.

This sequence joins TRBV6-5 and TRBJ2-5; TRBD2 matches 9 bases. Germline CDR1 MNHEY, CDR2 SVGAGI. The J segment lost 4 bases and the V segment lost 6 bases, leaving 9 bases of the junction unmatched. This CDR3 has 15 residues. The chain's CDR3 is CASSPASGGLETQYF. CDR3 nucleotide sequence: TGTGCCAGCAGCCCTGCAAGCGGGGGGCTAGAGACCCAGTACTTC.

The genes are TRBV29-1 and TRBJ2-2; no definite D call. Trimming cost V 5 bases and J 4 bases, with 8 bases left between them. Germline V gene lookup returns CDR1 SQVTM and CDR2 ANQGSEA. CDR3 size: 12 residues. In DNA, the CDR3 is TGCAGCGTTCCAAAGGGCACCGGGGAGCTGTTTTTT. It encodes CSVPKGTGELFF.

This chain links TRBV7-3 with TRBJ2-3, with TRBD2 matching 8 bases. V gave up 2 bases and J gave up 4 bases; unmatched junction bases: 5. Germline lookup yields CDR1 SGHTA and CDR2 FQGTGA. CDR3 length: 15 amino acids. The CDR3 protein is CASSLGGTRADTQYF. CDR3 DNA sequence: TGTGCCAGCAGCTTAGGGGGGACTAGGGCAGATACGCAGTATTTT.

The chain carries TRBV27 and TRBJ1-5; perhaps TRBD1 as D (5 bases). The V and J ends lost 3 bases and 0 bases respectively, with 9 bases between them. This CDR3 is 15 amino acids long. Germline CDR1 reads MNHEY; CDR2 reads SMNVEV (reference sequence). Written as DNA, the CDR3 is TGTGCCAGCAGTTTGTCGGGGCCTAGCAATCAGCCCCAGCATTTT. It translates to CASSLSGPSNQPQHF.

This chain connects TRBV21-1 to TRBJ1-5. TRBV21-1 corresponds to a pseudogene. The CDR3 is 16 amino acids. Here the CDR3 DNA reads TGTGCCAGCAGCAACCATGAGGGGAAGTGGGGTCAGCCCCAGCATTTT. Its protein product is CASSNHEGKWGQPQHF.

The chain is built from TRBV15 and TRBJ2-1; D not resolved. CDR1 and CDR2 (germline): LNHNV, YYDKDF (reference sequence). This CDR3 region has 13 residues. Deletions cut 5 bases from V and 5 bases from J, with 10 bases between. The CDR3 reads CATSLGPDNEQFF. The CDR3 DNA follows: TGTGCCACCAGCTTAGGGCCCGACAATGAGCAGTTCTTC.

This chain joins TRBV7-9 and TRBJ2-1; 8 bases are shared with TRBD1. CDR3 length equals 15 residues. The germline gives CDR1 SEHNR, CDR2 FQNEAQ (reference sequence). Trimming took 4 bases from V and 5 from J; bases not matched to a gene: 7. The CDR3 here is CASSSWDRRNNEQFF. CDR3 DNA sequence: TGTGCCAGCAGCTCCTGGGACAGGCGAAACAATGAGCAGTTCTTC.

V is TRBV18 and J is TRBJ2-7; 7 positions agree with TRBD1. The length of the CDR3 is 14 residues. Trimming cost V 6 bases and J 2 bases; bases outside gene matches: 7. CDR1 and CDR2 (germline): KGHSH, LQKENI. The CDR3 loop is CASSDREKAYEQYF. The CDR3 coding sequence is TGTGCCAGCTCCGACAGGGAAAAAGCCTACGAGCAGTACTTC.

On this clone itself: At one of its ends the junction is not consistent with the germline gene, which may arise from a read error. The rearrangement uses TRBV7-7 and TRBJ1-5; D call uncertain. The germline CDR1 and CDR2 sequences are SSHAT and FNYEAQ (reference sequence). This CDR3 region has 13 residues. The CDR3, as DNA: TGTGCTAGCAGCCCGGGAGAGAATCAGCCCCAGCATTTT. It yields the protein CASSPGENQPQHF.

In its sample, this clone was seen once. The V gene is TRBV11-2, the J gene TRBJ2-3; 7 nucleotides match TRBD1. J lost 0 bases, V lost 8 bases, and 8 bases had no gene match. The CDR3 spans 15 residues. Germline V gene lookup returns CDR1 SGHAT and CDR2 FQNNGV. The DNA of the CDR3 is TGTGCCAGCGCGACCGGGACAGCTAGCACAGATACGCAGTATTTT. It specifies CASATGTASTDTQYF.

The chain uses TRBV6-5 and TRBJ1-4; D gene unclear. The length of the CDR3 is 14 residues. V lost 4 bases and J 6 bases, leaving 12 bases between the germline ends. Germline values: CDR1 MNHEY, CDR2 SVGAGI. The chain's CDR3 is CASSFTDGHEKLFF. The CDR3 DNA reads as TGTGCCAGCAGTTTCACGGACGGCCATGAAAAACTGTTTTTT.

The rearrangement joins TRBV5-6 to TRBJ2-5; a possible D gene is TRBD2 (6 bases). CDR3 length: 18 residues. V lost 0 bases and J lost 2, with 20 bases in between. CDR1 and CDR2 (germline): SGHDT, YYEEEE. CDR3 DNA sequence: TGTGCCAGCAGCTTGGGGTGGGAAGTGCGGGGTTATCAAGAGACCCAGTACTTC. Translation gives CASSLGWEVRGYQETQYF.

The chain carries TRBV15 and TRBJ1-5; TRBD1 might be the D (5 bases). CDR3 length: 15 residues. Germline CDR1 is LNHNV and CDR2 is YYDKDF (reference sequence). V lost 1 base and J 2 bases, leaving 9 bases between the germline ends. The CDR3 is CATSRGRGGNQPQHF. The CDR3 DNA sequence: TGTGCCACCAGCAGAGGGAGGGGTGGCAATCAGCCCCAGCATTTT.

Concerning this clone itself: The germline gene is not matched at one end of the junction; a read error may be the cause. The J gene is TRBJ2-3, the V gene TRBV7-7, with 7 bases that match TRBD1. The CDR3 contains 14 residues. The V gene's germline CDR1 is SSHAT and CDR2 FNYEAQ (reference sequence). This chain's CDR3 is CASSLGGRKDTQYF. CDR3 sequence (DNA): TGTGCTAGCAGTTTAGGGGGCCGTAAGGATACGCAGTATTTT.

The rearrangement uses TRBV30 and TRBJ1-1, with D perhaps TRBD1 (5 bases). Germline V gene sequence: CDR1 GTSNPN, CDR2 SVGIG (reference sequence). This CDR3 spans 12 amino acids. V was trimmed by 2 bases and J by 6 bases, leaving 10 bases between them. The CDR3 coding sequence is TGTGCCTGGAGTAGAGGGGAGGCTGAAGCTTTCTTT. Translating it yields CAWSRGEAEAFF.

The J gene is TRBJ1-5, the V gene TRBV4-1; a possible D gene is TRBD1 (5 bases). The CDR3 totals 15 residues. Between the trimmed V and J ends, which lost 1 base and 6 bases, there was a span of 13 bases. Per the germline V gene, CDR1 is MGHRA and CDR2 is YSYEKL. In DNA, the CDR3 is TGCGCCAGCAGCCAAGTCTTAGGGGTCCGTCAGCCCCAGCATTTT. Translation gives CASSQVLGVRQPQHF.

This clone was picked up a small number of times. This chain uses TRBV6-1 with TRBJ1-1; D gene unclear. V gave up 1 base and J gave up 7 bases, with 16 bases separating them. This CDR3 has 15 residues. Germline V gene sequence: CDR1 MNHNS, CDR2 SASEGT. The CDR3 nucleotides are TGTGCCAGCAGTGAAGATCCGGGTCCCAATTTTGAAGCTTTCTTT. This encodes CASSEDPGPNFEAFF.

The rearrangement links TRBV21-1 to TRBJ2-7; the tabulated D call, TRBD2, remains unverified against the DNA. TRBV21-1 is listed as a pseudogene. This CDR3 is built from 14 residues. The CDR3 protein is CASSKRRGADEQYF. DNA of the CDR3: TGTGCCAGCAGCAAAAGGCGGGGAGCGGACGAGCAGTACTTC.

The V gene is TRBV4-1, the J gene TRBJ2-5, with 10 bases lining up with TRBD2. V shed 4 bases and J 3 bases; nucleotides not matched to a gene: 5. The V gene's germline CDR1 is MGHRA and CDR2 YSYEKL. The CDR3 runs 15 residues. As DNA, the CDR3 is TGCGCCAGCAGCCGGCCAGCGGGGGGGGAAGAGACCCAGTACTTC. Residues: CASSRPAGGEETQYF.

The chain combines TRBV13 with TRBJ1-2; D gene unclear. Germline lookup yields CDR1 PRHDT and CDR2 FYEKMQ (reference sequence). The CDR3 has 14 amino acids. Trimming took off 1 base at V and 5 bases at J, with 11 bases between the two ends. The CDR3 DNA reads TGTGCCAGCAGCTTAGCCAGGAGCAGTTATGGCTACACCTTC. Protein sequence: CASSLARSSYGYTF.

The CDR3 here is CATSSLTGRTEAFF. The CDR3 DNA reads as TGTGCCACCAGCAGCTTGACAGGTCGGACTGAAGCTTTCTTT. The gene calls are TRBV15 and TRBJ1-1, with a tentative D call TRBD1 (6 bases). The CDR3 runs to 14 residues. The V gene lost 3 bases and the J gene lost 5 bases, with 13 bases spanning the gap. Germline CDR1 reads LNHNV; CDR2 reads YYDKDF (reference sequence).

The CDR3 spells CASSQEVGSSYEQYF. DNA for the CDR3: TGCGCCAGCAGCCAAGAAGTGGGAAGCTCCTACGAGCAGTACTTC. The chain recombines TRBV4-1 with TRBJ2-7, with D unclear. The V gene's germline CDR1 is MGHRA and CDR2 YSYEKL. There are 15 residues in the CDR3. Deletions cut 0 bases from V and 0 bases from J, with 9 bases between.

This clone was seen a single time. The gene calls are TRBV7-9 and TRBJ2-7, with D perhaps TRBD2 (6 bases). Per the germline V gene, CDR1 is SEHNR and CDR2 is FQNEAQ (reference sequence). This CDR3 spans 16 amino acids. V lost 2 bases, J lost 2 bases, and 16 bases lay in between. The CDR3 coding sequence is TGTGCCAGCAGCTTATTACGGAGGGGCAGACCCTACGAGCAGTACTTC. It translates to CASSLLRRGRPYEQYF.

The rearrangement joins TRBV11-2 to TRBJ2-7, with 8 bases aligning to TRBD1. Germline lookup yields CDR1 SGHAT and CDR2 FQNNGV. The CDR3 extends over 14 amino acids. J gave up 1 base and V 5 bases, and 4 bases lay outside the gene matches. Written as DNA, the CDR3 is TGTGCCAGCAGCCAAGGGACAGGTTCCTACGAGCAGTACTTC. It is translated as CASSQGTGSYEQYF.